This TCR beta chain was found in a study of cytomegalovirus exposure and HLA in healthy donors. PCR was performed using 60 Vbeta and 13 Jbeta primers. Measured with immunoSEQ multiplex PCR; TCRdb has only the in-frame clones, and not every one. The sample includes 200,000 to 250,000 clones. The CDR3 consists of 16 residues. Trimming cost V 2 bases and J 4 bases, with 18 bases left between them. Germline assignment: CDR1 MNHNY and CDR2 SVGAGI (reference sequence). Sequencing was performed on PBMCs. This sequence was found in a girl aged 2-10 years in good health and CMV-seropositive. The chain couples TRBV6-6 to TRBJ2-7; D is undetermined. CDR3 amino acids: CASSYIVANPAYEQYF. In DNA, the CDR3 is TGTGCCAGCAGTTACATAGTAGCAAACCCCGCTTACGAGCAGTACTTC.